This TCR beta chain originates from a study of tumor-infiltrating lymphocytes in primary liver carcinoma. Broader study findings: Tumors had a significantly higher top-250-clone fraction than blood (p = 0.039). Tumor-adjacent and tumor-blood pairs shared less of their repertoires than tumor region pairs shared. CD4+ and CD8+ repertoires could not be compared in these unsorted bulk samples.

There are many counts of this clonotype. The antigen remains undetermined. Blood RNA was derived from unsorted whole blood, and germline DNA was extracted too. An approximately 3.6-milliliter peripheral blood sample was collected before surgery. Making TCR beta cDNA involved 400 to 600 ng total RNA and a constant-region primer. Employing slightly modified ARM-PCR, three nested multiplex PCR rounds were run, and these gave rise to the TCR beta libraries. TCRdb analysed the multiplex PCR reads with MiXCR anew, one entry per CDR3 protein. The data hold about 310,000 distinct CDR3 sequences, with around three fifths observed a single time. Sequenced input: peripheral blood. This clonotype originated in a woman in her thirties with primary liver carcinoma and hepatitis B virus infection.

CDR3 in DNA: TGTGCCAGCAGTCGACAGGGGGCCTACGAGCAGTACTTC. It translates to CASSRQGAYEQYF. V and J are TRBV12-3 or TRBV12-4 and TRBJ2-7, with 9 bases matching TRBD1. The CDR3 runs to 13 residues. V was pared by 5 bases and J by 2 bases, with 1 base of the junction left unmatched.